These T cell receptor beta chains were read from a single sample in a study of blood T cells in healthy people across ages. TCRdb re-called the 5' RACE reads through MiXCR, storing one row per CDR3 protein. Of about 970,000 distinct CDR3 sequences in the sample, about 53% were seen once. The sample comprised blood. All receptors come from a woman aged 60-70 years in good health. The CDR3 runs from the conserved cysteine through the conserved F or W.

j_call | v_call | cdr3_aa
TRBJ2-1 | TRBV3-1 | CASSQGGPIGSYNEQFF
- | TRBV27 | CASSTSSAVEQYF
TRBJ2-7 | TRBV27 | CASSLSGDFLYEQYF
TRBJ2-1 | TRBV29-1 | CSSRGGLGYNEQFF
TRBJ2-3 | TRBV28 | CASRKREGKSDTQYF
TRBJ2-4 | TRBV12-3/TRBV12-4 | CASRVKGQSGVRNIQYF
TRBJ2-7 | TRBV2 | CASSFGLAGSNEQYF
TRBJ1-2 | TRBV29-1 | CSVPDVQGYGYTF
TRBJ2-1 | TRBV14 | CASSQDPRRSGEQFF
TRBJ2-7 | TRBV6-1 | CATLAGPSTYEQYF
TRBJ2-7 | TRBV4-3 | CASSQDNTGNYEQYF
TRBJ1-4 | TRBV28 | CASSLLGLDGEKLFF
TRBJ2-7 | TRBV27 | CASRIGSSYEQYF
- | TRBV11-2 | CASSTGPQETQYF
TRBJ1-1 | TRBV11-1 | CASSLASTGGNTEAFF
TRBJ2-7 | TRBV7-2 | CASSLAGHKDYEQYF
TRBJ1-5 | TRBV15 | CATSRAGQGGNQPQHF
TRBJ1-2 | TRBV6-5 | CASSKAGRSYGYTF
TRBJ2-7 | TRBV7-9 | CASRFLAGGPDEQYF
TRBJ2-5 | TRBV25-1 | CASSLAGGLQETQYF
TRBJ2-7 | TRBV7-2 | CASSAASYEQYF
TRBJ2-1 | TRBV7-9 | CASSLAPLAGANEQFF
- | TRBV29-1 | CSGGTSYEQYF
TRBJ2-2 | TRBV5-1 | CASSLDGGGDTGELFF
- | TRBV6-2/TRBV6-3 | CATLGQSTTYEQYF
TRBJ2-7 | TRBV6-1 | CATNWGGETYEQYF
TRBJ2-7 | TRBV19 | CASSTGTEYPYEQYF
TRBJ2-3 | TRBV4-1 | CASSQTGVATDTQYF
TRBJ2-1 | TRBV5-6 | CASSHLAEQFF
TRBJ2-2 | TRBV2 | CASSRGRLTPGELFF
TRBJ2-7 | TRBV12-3/TRBV12-4 | CASSLLADSSYEQYF
TRBJ2-7 | TRBV5-1 | CASSWGAGASYEQYF
TRBJ1-1 | TRBV20-1 | CSARDQGRAEAFF
TRBJ2-5 | TRBV29-1 | CSVRSSGIYNEQYF
TRBJ2-5 | TRBV10-1 | CARSGGGAGNQETQYF